The source of this T cell receptor (beta chain) is a study of shared clonotypes between healthy human individuals. Using immunoSEQ multiplex PCR, the repertoire was profiled, and TCRdb retains in-frame clones only, with some absent. The sample contains tens of thousands of clones, about 63% of which appear only once. Regarding this clone: The antigen remains unidentified.

Study outcomes and limitations: A small donor pool kept down the genetic and exposure-history diversity that was represented. Clonotypes that were shared across a handful of donors made up around 5% of naive CD4 clonotypes.

From germline, CDR1 is MNHEY and CDR2 SVGAGI. V was cut by 3 bases and J by 0 bases, with 9 bases left in between. The CDR3 spans 15 residues. This chain connects TRBV6-5 to TRBJ1-3, with D hard to call. This TCR came from a man aged 30 to 39 in good health. The sample consisted of memory CD8+ T cells sorted from blood. The subset: CD45RO+ cells pooled with CCR7-negative TemRA cells. CDR3 sequence (DNA): TGTGCCAGCAGTTATTGGGTCGGCTCTGGAAACACCATATATTTT. Translation gives CASSYWVGSGNTIYF.